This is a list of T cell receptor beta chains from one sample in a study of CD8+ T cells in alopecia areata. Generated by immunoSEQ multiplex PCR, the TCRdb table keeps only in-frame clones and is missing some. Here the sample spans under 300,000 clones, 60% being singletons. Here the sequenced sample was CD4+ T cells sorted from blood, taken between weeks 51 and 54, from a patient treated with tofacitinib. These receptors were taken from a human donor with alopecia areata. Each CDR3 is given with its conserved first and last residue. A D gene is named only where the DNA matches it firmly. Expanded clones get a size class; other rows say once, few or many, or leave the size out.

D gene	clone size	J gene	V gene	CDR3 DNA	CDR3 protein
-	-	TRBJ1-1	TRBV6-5	TGTGCCAGCACGGTGACAGGCGGGACTGAAGCTTTCTTT	CASTVTGGTEAFF
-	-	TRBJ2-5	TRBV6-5	TGTGCCAGCAGTTACTCACGGGGCAGAAAAGAGACCCAGTACTTC	CASSYSRGRKETQYF
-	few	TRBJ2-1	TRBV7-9	TGTGCCAGCAGCTTGGGCGAATACAATGAGCAGTTCTTC	CASSLGEYNEQFF
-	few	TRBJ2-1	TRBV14	TGTGCCAGCAGCCAAGATAGCAGGGGATGGATGAATGAGCAGTTCTTC	CASSQDSRGWMNEQFF
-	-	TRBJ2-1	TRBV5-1	TGCGCCAGCAGCTTGGGGGTAGCGACCTACAATGAGCAGTTCTTC	CASSLGVATYNEQFF
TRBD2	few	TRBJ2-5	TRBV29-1	TGCAGCGTCTCCGGCGGGGAGGGTTGGGAGACCCAGTACTTC	CSVSGGEGWETQYF
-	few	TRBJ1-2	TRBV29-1	TGCAGCGTTGAAAGTGGCTACACCTTC	CSVESGYTF
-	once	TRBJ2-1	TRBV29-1	TGCAGCGTTTCGCTGACCGACCGCTCCTACAATGAGCAGTTCTTC	CSVSLTDRSYNEQFF
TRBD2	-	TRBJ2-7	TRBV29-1	TGCAGCGTGGGGTCACCGGGACTAGCGGAGTCGCAGTACTTC	CSVGSPGLAESQYF
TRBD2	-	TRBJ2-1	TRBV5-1	TGCGCCAGCAGCTTGAGGCTAGCGGGGGTAGGATCCTACAATGAGCAGTTCTTC	CASSLRLAGVGSYNEQFF
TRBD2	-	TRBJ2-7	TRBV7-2	TGTGCCAGCAGCAAGAGCGGGGACCTCAACGAGCAGTACTTC	CASSKSGDLNEQYF
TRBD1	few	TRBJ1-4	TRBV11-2	TGTGCCAGCAGCCGACTGGGACAGCGGGAAAAACTGTTTTTT	CASSRLGQREKLFF
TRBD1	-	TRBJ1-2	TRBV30	TGTGCCAGTAACAGGGGGCGCGACTATGGCTACACCTTC	CASNRGRDYGYTF
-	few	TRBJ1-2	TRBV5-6	TGTGCCAGCAGCTTGTCAGCGTATGGCTACACCTTC	CASSLSAYGYTF